What follows are 27 T cell receptor beta chains derived from one specimen sequenced in a study of blood T cell repertoires in COVID-19. Generated by immunoSEQ multiplex PCR, the TCRdb table keeps only in-frame clones and is missing some. The sample shows about 200,000 clones, roughly 83% of them seen only once. The sample taken for sequencing was peripheral blood. All receptors come from a man in his forties with acute or convalescent COVID-19.

J is TRBJ1-1 and V is TRBV11-1; 10 bases are shared with TRBD1. The germline gives CDR1 SGHAT, CDR2 FQDESV (reference sequence). With V trimmed by 5 bases and J by 6 bases, 9 bases remained unmatched. CDR3 length: 15 amino acids. CDR3 sequence reads: CASSPRDRGWSEAFF. CDR3 nucleotides: TGTGCCAGCAGCCCGCGGGACAGGGGTTGGTCTGAAGCTTTCTTT.

The table lists this clone with a few counts. V and J are TRBV5-1 and TRBJ1-6; 8 bases map to TRBD1. The V segment lost 4 bases and the J segment 9 bases; nucleotides outside the gene matches: 9. This CDR3 is 15 amino acids long. Germline CDR1 reads SGHRS; CDR2 reads YFSETQ. CDR3 DNA: TGCGCCAGCAGCCTAGGCCGGGACAGGACTTCACCCCTCCACTTT. This codes for CASSLGRDRTSPLHF. The complete variable domain, with remaining parts taken from reference TRBV5-1 and TRBJ1-6, reads KAGVTQTPRYLIKTRGQQVTLSCSPISGHRSVSWYQQTPGQGLQFLFEYFSETQRNKGNFPGRFSGRQFSNSRSEMNVSTLELGDSALYLCASSLGRDRTSPLHFGNGTRLTVT.

The rearrangement joins TRBV5-1 to TRBJ1-2; perhaps TRBD1 as D (6 bases). Germline assignment: CDR1 SGHRS and CDR2 YFSETQ. Deletions cut 1 base from V and 3 bases from J, with 13 bases between. This CDR3 region has 15 residues. CDR3 sequence: CASSLSGETDYGYTF. The CDR3 DNA reads as TGCGCCAGCAGCTTGTCAGGGGAGACTGACTATGGCTACACCTTC.

This clone was counted a single time. This rearrangement joins TRBV27 to TRBJ1-6, with D hard to call. CDR3 length: 13 residues. CDR1 MNHEY and CDR2 SMNVEV come from the germline V gene (reference sequence). With 1 base removed from V and 10 bases from J, the gap between germline ends came to 8 bases. CDR3 sequence: CASSLLLESPLHF. The CDR3 coding sequence is TGTGCCAGCAGTTTATTACTGGAGTCACCCCTCCACTTT.

V gene TRBV5-5 combines with J gene TRBJ1-1; 11 positions agree with TRBD1. The V gene end was trimmed by 5 bases and the J gene end by 5 bases; junction bases not matched to a gene: 8. The length of the CDR3 is 15 residues. Germline loops: CDR1 SGHKS, CDR2 YYEKEE (reference sequence). The CDR3 DNA sequence: TGTGCCAGCAGTGTGGGACAGGGGGTCGGTACTGAAGCTTTCTTT. Protein product: CASSVGQGVGTEAFF. The full variable domain, completed using reference TRBV5-5 and TRBJ1-1, is DAGVTQSPTHLIKTRGQQVTLRCSPISGHKSVSWYQQVLGQGPQFIFQYYEKEERGRGNFPDRFSARQFPNYSSELNVNALLLGDSALYLCASSVGQGVGTEAFFGQGTRLTVV.

The chain has TRBV6-4 and TRBJ2-3; possible D gene TRBD1, 5 bases. The CDR3 is 13 amino acids. Germline CDR1 reads MRHNA; CDR2 reads SNTAGT. V was clipped by 5 bases and J by 3 bases, with 9 bases between them. DNA of the CDR3: TGTGCCAGCAGTTCAGGGATTACAGATACGCAGTATTTT. Translating gives CASSSGITDTQYF.

The genes are TRBV7-8 and TRBJ1-5; 7 bases are shared with TRBD1. CDR1 and CDR2 from the germline V gene are SGHVS and FQNEAQ. The CDR3 covers 15 residues. V was clipped by 3 bases and J by 0 bases; unmatched bases: 2. CDR3 sequence: CASSLGTDSNQPQHF. CDR3 DNA sequence: TGTGCCAGCAGCTTGGGGACAGATAGCAATCAGCCCCAGCATTTT. The full variable domain, its missing parts supplied by reference TRBV7-8 and TRBJ1-5, is GAGVSQSPRYKVAKRGQDVALRCDPISGHVSLFWYQQALGQGPEFLTYFQNEAQLDKSGLPSDRFFAERPEGSVSTLKIQRTQQEDSAVYLCASSLGTDSNQPQHFGDGTRLSIL.

The chain recombines TRBV3-1 (or the pseudogene TRBV3-2) with TRBJ1-2, with TRBD1 matching over 9 bases. CDR1 LGHDT and CDR2 YNNKEL come from the germline V gene (reference sequence). V shed 6 bases and J 7 bases; nucleotides not matched to a gene: 6. The CDR3 is made up of 13 amino acids. CDR3 nucleotide sequence: TGTGCCAGCAGTCCGGGACAGGGCTCTGGCTACACCTTC. It specifies CASSPGQGSGYTF.

The V and J genes are TRBV19 and TRBJ1-1; TRBD1 might be the D (6 bases). Looked up from germline, CDR1 is LNHDA and CDR2 is SQIVND (reference sequence). V dropped 1 base and J dropped 4 bases, with 7 bases sitting between them. There are 13 residues in the CDR3. The CDR3 protein is CASSIGGGTEAFF. CDR3 DNA: TGTGCCAGTAGTATAGGAGGGGGCACTGAAGCTTTCTTT.

This clone occurred a few times. V and J are TRBV4-2 and TRBJ2-4, with TRBD1 matching over 10 bases. Germline trimming cut 4 bases from V and 1 base from J; bases unmatched to any gene: 10. Germline assignment: CDR1 LGHNA and CDR2 YNFKEQ. This CDR3 region has 18 residues. CDR3 protein: CASSRGTGDVSAKNIQYF. The CDR3 region has the DNA TGTGCCAGCAGCCGTGGGACAGGGGACGTGTCTGCCAAAAACATTCAGTACTTC.

J is TRBJ2-3 and V is TRBV4-1; no reliable D call. Per germline, CDR1 MGHRA and CDR2 YSYEKL. Trimming pared 3 bases from V and 3 bases from J, leaving 10 bases between. CDR3 size: 14 residues. CDR3 DNA: TGCGCCAGCAGCCAGGTTCCGAGGACAGATACGCAGTATTTT. It specifies CASSQVPRTDTQYF.

The chain is built from TRBV5-1 and TRBJ2-5, with D possibly matching TRBD2 (5 bases). CDR1 is SGHRS and CDR2 is YFSETQ in the germline V gene. V shed 0 bases and J shed 5 bases, with 14 bases lying between them. The CDR3 length is 15 residues. This CDR3 is CASSLGASYGETQYF. The CDR3 region has the DNA TGCGCCAGCAGCTTGGGGGCTAGCTATGGGGAGACCCAGTACTTC.

The rearrangement links TRBV5-5 to TRBJ1-5; maybe TRBD1 (6 bases). Trimming removed 0 bases at V and 0 bases at J, with 7 bases between. The CDR3 is 15 amino acids. CDR1 is SGHKS and CDR2 is YYEKEE in the germline V gene (reference sequence). CDR3 bases: TGTGCCAGCAGCTTGGGGGACATTAGCAATCAGCCCCAGCATTTT. This translates into CASSLGDISNQPQHF.

The chain links TRBV7-2 to TRBJ2-7; a weak D match, TRBD2 (6 bases). The CDR3 runs 13 residues. The V end was cut by 5 bases, the J end by 3 bases, with 11 bases between. The germline gives CDR1 SGHTA, CDR2 FQGNSA. CDR3 in amino acids: CASSAGRNYEQYF. The CDR3 DNA reads TGTGCCAGCAGCGCGGGACGGAACTACGAGCAGTACTTC.

V usage is TRBV7-2 and J usage is TRBJ2-1; 7 positions match TRBD2. Germline-derived CDR1 and CDR2 are SGHTA and FQGNSA. There are 17 residues in the CDR3. Trimming took 5 bases from V and 2 from J; bases not matched to a gene: 12. CDR3 DNA sequence: TGTGCCAGCAGCCCACAGTCGGGGGGTCCCCCCTACAATGAGCAGTTCTTC. This sequence encodes CASSPQSGGPPYNEQFF.

V is TRBV6-5 and J is TRBJ1-1; tentative D call: TRBD1 (6 bases). Germline CDR1 MNHEY, CDR2 SVGAGI. Deletions cut 0 bases from V and 7 bases from J, with 18 bases between. The CDR3 has 16 amino acids. The CDR3 sequence is CASSYSSTSGAGEAFF. In nucleotides, the CDR3 is TGTGCCAGCAGTTACTCGAGTACGTCAGGGGCCGGTGAAGCTTTCTTT.

V is TRBV19 and J is TRBJ1-5; D is perhaps TRBD1 (5 bases). CDR1 and CDR2 from the germline V gene are LNHDA and SQIVND (reference sequence). The CDR3 has 15 residues. With 1 base removed from V and 7 bases from J, the gap between germline ends came to 14 bases. DNA of the CDR3: TGTGCCAGTAGTATAGTAGGCAGGGCATTGCAGCCCCAGCATTTT. Encoded protein: CASSIVGRALQPQHF.

The chain has TRBV5-4 and TRBJ2-2, with 7 bases that match TRBD2. The J segment lost 4 bases and the V segment lost 4 bases, leaving 7 bases of the junction unmatched. This CDR3 has 15 amino acids. In germline, CDR1 is SGHNT, CDR2 YYREEE (reference sequence). In nucleotides, the CDR3 is TGTGCCAGCAGCCTGATGGGGGGGGGCACCGGGGAGCTGTTTTTT. It specifies CASSLMGGGTGELFF.

The chain joins TRBV19 to TRBJ1-4; D is ambiguous. The CDR3 totals 14 residues. Looked up from germline, CDR1 is LNHDA and CDR2 is SQIVND (reference sequence). V gave up 3 bases and J gave up 8 bases, with 13 bases separating them. The CDR3 spells CASSIPGMEEKLFF. The CDR3 DNA reads as TGTGCCAGTAGTATCCCCGGGATGGAGGAAAAACTGTTTTTT.

The rearrangement uses TRBV7-6 and TRBJ2-7; perhaps TRBD1 as D (6 bases). Germline assignment: CDR1 SGHVS and CDR2 FNYEAQ. The CDR3 is 15 amino acids. V gave up 5 bases and J gave up 0 bases, with 14 bases separating them. The CDR3 sequence: CASSVTGISSYEQYF. In DNA, the CDR3 is TGTGCCAGCAGCGTAACAGGGATCTCCTCCTACGAGCAGTACTTC.

Comments on this clone: Other DNA sequences within the sample encode an identical CDR3. The rearrangement links TRBV7-2 to TRBJ2-5; D is undetermined. V lost 1 base and J lost 4, with 7 bases in between. CDR1 and CDR2 from the germline V gene are SGHTA and FQGNSA. The CDR3 runs to 13 residues. CDR3 nucleotides: TGTGCCAGCAGCTTAGGAAGAGGAGAGACCCAGTACTTC. Protein: CASSLGRGETQYF.

The chain links TRBV14 to TRBJ2-5; 12 positions agree with TRBD2. This CDR3 comprises 13 residues. V shed 7 bases and J 5 bases; nucleotides not matched to a gene: 2. Germline V gives CDR1 SGHDN, CDR2 FVKESK. CDR3 sequence reads: CASKLAGGETQYF. The DNA for the CDR3 is TGTGCCAGCAAGCTAGCGGGAGGGGAGACCCAGTACTTC.

This clone was seen repeatedly, ten times or more. Other nucleotide sequences from this sample produce the same CDR3. The chain recombines TRBV5-4 with TRBJ2-7; 7 nucleotides match TRBD1. This CDR3 spans 14 amino acids. V lost 4 bases to trimming and J lost 1 base; unmatched junction nucleotides: 5. Germline V gene data show CDR1 as SGHNT and CDR2 as YYREEE (reference sequence). The CDR3 reads CASSPRTGSYEQYF. DNA for the CDR3: TGTGCCAGCAGCCCTCGGACAGGATCCTACGAGCAGTACTTC.

The genes are TRBV12-3 or TRBV12-4 and TRBJ2-7; unclear D gene. The CDR3 covers 12 residues. The ends were cut back, 4 bases at V and 0 bases at J, with 4 bases in the middle. The CDR3, as DNA: TGTGCCAGCAGTTCTAACTCCTACGAGCAGTACTTC. Translated: CASSSNSYEQYF.

V gene TRBV2 combines with J gene TRBJ1-1; D is undetermined. V was pared by 7 bases and J by 2 bases, with 8 bases between. The CDR3 has 12 residues. CDR1 is SNHLY and CDR2 is FYNNEI in the germline V gene. The CDR3 region is CASMLGNTEAFF. CDR3 DNA: TGTGCCAGCATGTTGGGCAACACTGAAGCTTTCTTT.

The J gene is TRBJ1-1, the V gene TRBV6-6; D is possibly TRBD1 (5 bases). V was cut by 2 bases and J by 5 bases, with 12 bases left in between. Germline CDR1 and CDR2: MNHNY and SVGAGI (reference sequence). The CDR3 covers 14 residues. For the CDR3, the DNA is TGTGCCAGCAGTTACGGGGGGGTGAGAACTGAAGCTTTCTTT. This codes for CASSYGGVRTEAFF.

The chain has TRBV18 and TRBJ1-1; D not certain. The CDR3 runs 14 residues. The V end was cut by 1 base, the J end by 1 base, with 7 bases between. Germline CDR1 KGHSH, CDR2 LQKENI. The CDR3 DNA reads TGTGCCAGCTCACCACGCAGTGGGAACACTGAAGCTTTCTTT. Amino acids: CASSPRSGNTEAFF.